The 27 T cell receptor beta chains below come from one sample, sequenced in a study of T cells in Graves' hyperthyroidism and ophthalmopathy. Regions amplified from RNA transcripts were the TCR beta CDR3 regions. The TCR CDR3 was amplified in a first-round RT-PCR using the HTBI primer set. TCRdb re-called the multiplex PCR reads through MiXCR, storing one row per CDR3 protein. The sample includes approximately 200,000 distinct CDR3 sequences, approximately 16% seen only once; the top ten take about 48%. The material sequenced was blood. These receptors all stem from a middle-aged man with Graves' hyperthyroidism.

This clonotype was observed at least ten times. The CDR3 loop reads CASSEIRETQYF. CDR3 DNA: TGTGCCAGCAGTGAAATTAGGGAGACCCAGTACTTC. The V call is TRBV2, the J call TRBJ2-5; D remains ambiguous. The germline gives CDR1 SNHLY, CDR2 FYNNEI. V lost 2 bases and J lost 5, with 6 bases in between. The CDR3 spans 12 residues.

This clonotype was seen only a few times. This sequence joins TRBV6-9 and TRBJ2-7; TRBD1 matches at 8 bases. J was trimmed by 6 bases and V by 2 bases; bases with no gene match: 6. This CDR3 has 14 amino acids. Germline values: CDR1 MNHGY, CDR2 SVAAGI. Written as DNA, the CDR3 is TGTGCCAGCAGTTATGGGACAGGCCCACTCGAGCAGTACTTC. Translating gives CASSYGTGPLEQYF.

The chain has TRBV20-1 and TRBJ2-1; 7 bases fit TRBD2. This CDR3 has 13 amino acids. Germline CDR1 and CDR2: DFQATT and SNEGSKA (reference sequence). J gave up 15 bases and V 0 bases, and 11 bases lay outside the gene matches. CDR3 sequence: CSARDRLADRPFF. CDR3 bases: TGCAGTGCTAGAGATCGGCTAGCGGATCGGCCGTTCTTC.

This clonotype showed up many times. The rearrangement links TRBV12-3 or TRBV12-4 to TRBJ1-2; D perhaps matches TRBD1 (5 bases). The CDR3 has 14 amino acids. V gave up 6 bases and J gave up 5 bases, with 16 bases separating them. CDR3 sequence reads: CASRYSGTRYGYTF. CDR3 DNA: TGTGCCAGCAGATACTCCGGGACGCGGTATGGCTACACCTTC.

This clonotype appeared many times. The genes are TRBV9 and TRBJ1-1, with D uncertain. The CDR3 has 13 amino acids. V shed 4 bases and J shed 1 base, with 8 bases lying between them. Germline assignment: CDR1 SGDLS and CDR2 YYNGEE. This chain's CDR3 is CASSKEGNTEAFF. The CDR3 nucleotides read TGTGCCAGCAGCAAAGAGGGGAACACTGAAGCTTTCTTT.

This clonotype was seen ten or more times. The chain uses TRBV28 and TRBJ2-2, with 13 bases fitting TRBD2. CDR1 is MDHEN, CDR2 SYDVKM, per germline. The CDR3 runs to 14 residues. Unmatched junction bases numbered 1, after V lost 2 bases and J lost 10 bases. CDR3: CASSLGLAGVELFF. CDR3 coding DNA: TGTGCCAGCAGTTTAGGACTAGCGGGGGTGGAGCTGTTTTTT.

This clonotype was recorded a few times. The CDR3 loop reads CASSLELASGDGYGYTF. The CDR3 coding sequence is TGTGCCAGCAGCTTAGAACTCGCCTCCGGCGATGGCTATGGCTACACCTTC. The chain carries TRBV7-2 and TRBJ1-2; no clear D gene. This CDR3 comprises 17 residues. Germline loops: CDR1 SGHTA, CDR2 FQGNSA. The V and J ends lost 1 base and 4 bases respectively, with 19 bases between them.

There are many counts of this clonotype. The chain joins TRBV7-2 to TRBJ1-5; D might be TRBD1 (5 bases). There are 15 residues in the CDR3. V was trimmed by 2 bases and J by 1 base, leaving 9 bases between them. The V gene's germline CDR1 is SGHTA and CDR2 FQGNSA. Written as DNA, the CDR3 is TGTGCCAGCAGCTTAAGGGGCTTGAGCAATCAGCCCCAGCATTTT. Translating it yields CASSLRGLSNQPQHF.

Only a few counts were recorded for this clonotype. The CDR3 region has the DNA TGTGCCAGCAGTTTAGGGGTAGGGATCCCTGAAAAACTGTTTTTT. Its protein product is CASSLGVGIPEKLFF. The rearrangement uses TRBV12-3 or TRBV12-4 and TRBJ1-4; no clear D gene. The ends were cut back, 1 base at V and 7 bases at J, with 13 bases in the middle. This CDR3 contains 15 residues.

This chain joins TRBV19 and TRBJ2-5, with D perhaps TRBD2 (5 bases). V dropped 5 bases and J dropped 4 bases, with 11 bases sitting between them. The CDR3 loop spans 13 amino acids. The germline V gene encodes CDR1 LNHDA and CDR2 SQIVND (reference sequence). CDR3 nucleotides: TGTGCCAGTAGTGCGGGTCGCGGAGAGACCCAGTACTTC. This sequence encodes CASSAGRGETQYF.

This clonotype was observed many times. This CDR3 is CSAQQGGTQVREQYF. The CDR3 DNA reads as TGCAGTGCCCAACAGGGGGGGACGCAGGTGCGGGAGCAGTACTTC. The V gene is TRBV20-1, the J gene TRBJ2-7; the D gene is possibly TRBD1 (8 bases). Germline V gene sequence: CDR1 DFQATT, CDR2 SNEGSKA (reference sequence). Trimming shortened V by 6 bases and J by 7 bases, and 25 bases separated the two germline ends. The CDR3 totals 15 residues.

On this clonotype: The germline gene is not matched at one end of the junction; a read error may be the cause. The chain has TRBV19 and TRBJ1-5; D remains ambiguous. Germline lookup yields CDR1 LNHDA and CDR2 SQIVND (reference sequence). The CDR3 sequence is 13 residues long. The CDR3 is CASSLYVNQPQRF. As DNA, the CDR3 is TGTGCCAGTAGTTTATATGTCAATCAGCCCCAGCGTTTT.

The gene calls are TRBV6-4 and TRBJ2-5; 8 bases align to TRBD1. CDR3 length: 17 amino acids. V lost 2 bases to trimming and J lost 4 bases; unmatched junction nucleotides: 12. CDR1 MRHNA and CDR2 SNTAGT come from the germline V gene. CDR3 sequence: CASSDSQDRVSAETQYF. The CDR3 DNA is TGTGCCAGCAGTGACAGTCAGGACAGGGTCTCCGCAGAGACCCAGTACTTC.

This clonotype was counted a few times. The rearrangement links TRBV10-3 to TRBJ1-2, with a possible D match to TRBD1 (5 bases). V was shortened by 11 bases and J by 1 base, with 23 bases between the two germline ends. CDR1 ENHRY and CDR2 SYGVKD come from the germline V gene. CDR3 length equals 16 residues. CDR3 sequence reads: CASTRDPTPLNYGYTF. Written as DNA, the CDR3 is TGTGCCTCGACCCGGGACCCAACGCCTCTTAACTATGGCTACACCTTC.

This clonotype was seen a few times. The CDR3 nucleotides are TGCAACCCGCGGGGGGGCACAGATACGCAGTATTTT. It is translated as CNPRGGTDTQYF. V usage is TRBV20-1 and J usage is TRBJ2-3; 8 bases align to TRBD2. The germline gives CDR1 DFQATT, CDR2 SNEGSKA (reference sequence). This CDR3 contains 12 residues.

This clonotype was seen a few times. At one boundary the junction diverges from the germline segment, which might be a read error. This chain links TRBV18 with TRBJ2-3, with 8 bases matching TRBD2. Germline-derived CDR1 and CDR2 are KGHSH and LQKENI. The CDR3 is made up of 15 amino acids. The CDR3 loop is CVSSPPTSGTDTQYF. The CDR3 region has the DNA TGTGTCAGCTCACCACCGACTAGCGGCACAGATACGCAGTATTTT.

This clonotype has a handful of counts. The genes are TRBV9 and TRBJ1-1, with D hard to call. Trimming shortened V by 0 bases and J by 1 base, and 13 bases separated the two germline ends. Germline CDR1 reads SGDLS; CDR2 reads YYNGEE. The CDR3 contains 16 residues. Written as DNA, the CDR3 is TGTGCCAGCAGCGTAGAAGGTGGAGGGCAGAACACTGAAGCTTTCTTT. It encodes CASSVEGGGQNTEAFF.

This clonotype has just a few counts. The chain is built from TRBV18 and TRBJ2-5; tentative D call: TRBD2 (5 bases). Germline V lookup: CDR1 KGHSH, CDR2 LQKENI. The CDR3 loop spans 12 amino acids. Trimming shortened V by 7 bases and J by 5 bases, and 11 bases separated the two germline ends. The CDR3 protein is CASYEGRETQYF. The CDR3 DNA follows: TGTGCCAGCTACGAGGGTCGGGAGACCCAGTACTTC.

Ten or more counts support this clonotype. The V and J genes are TRBV5-1 and TRBJ1-1; no clear D gene. Germline V CDR1 and CDR2: SGHRS, YFSETQ. The V and J ends lost 0 bases and 4 bases respectively, with 7 bases between them. The CDR3 contains 13 residues. The CDR3 region is CASSLAPSTEAFF. Written as DNA, the CDR3 is TGCGCCAGCAGCTTGGCCCCGTCCACTGAAGCTTTCTTT.

Comment on this clonotype: This may be a read error, as it is one base from a much larger clone. In DNA form, the CDR3 reads TGTGCCAGCAGTGGCCCAGCGGGGGGTAATAAGCAGTTCTTC. Protein sequence: CASSGPAGGNKQFF. The gene calls are TRBV6-1 and TRBJ2-1; 9 bases align to TRBD2. CDR3 length: 14 amino acids. V was clipped by 4 bases and J by 11 bases; unmatched bases: 9. Germline assignment: CDR1 MNHNS and CDR2 SASEGT.

This clonotype was observed at least ten times. The V gene is TRBV18, the J gene TRBJ2-3; the D is unclear. Germline CDR1 is KGHSH and CDR2 is LQKENI. Trimming took off 1 base at V and 10 bases at J, with 9 bases between the two ends. The CDR3 covers 12 residues. CDR3 nucleotides: TGTGCCAGCTCACCACGGTTGGGTGCGCAGTATTTT. Amino acids: CASSPRLGAQYF.

The table lists this clonotype with many counts. The gene calls are TRBV20-1 and TRBJ2-7; 8 bases map to TRBD2. CDR1 and CDR2 from the germline V gene are DFQATT and SNEGSKA (reference sequence). V trimming: 4 bases; J trimming: 0 bases; junction bases outside the gene matches: 5. The CDR3 is made up of 14 amino acids. The CDR3 sequence is CSAKKRGTSYEQYF. The CDR3 DNA follows: TGCAGTGCTAAGAAGCGGGGGACCTCCTACGAGCAGTACTTC.

This clonotype has just one count. The rearrangement uses TRBV5-1 and TRBJ1-1; D is possibly TRBD1 (6 bases). Trimming stripped 4 bases from V and 4 bases from J, with 17 bases between. CDR3 length equals 15 residues. The germline V gene has CDR1 SGHRS and CDR2 YFSETQ. Written as DNA, the CDR3 is TGCGCCAGCAGCGGTTACAGGGATCGTACCACTGAAGCTTTCTTT. This encodes CASSGYRDRTTEAFF.

This clonotype showed up many times. This chain joins TRBV2 and TRBJ2-5; D is perhaps TRBD1 or TRBD2 (5 bases each). From germline, CDR1 is SNHLY and CDR2 FYNNEI. The CDR3 extends over 15 amino acids. V lost 0 bases and J 4 bases, leaving 12 bases between the germline ends. The CDR3 protein is CASSEATGPGETQYF. CDR3 coding DNA: TGTGCCAGCAGTGAAGCTACGGGGCCTGGAGAGACCCAGTACTTC.

This clonotype has at least ten counts. This chain links TRBV20-1 with TRBJ1-2, with D unresolved. The V and J ends lost 3 bases and 0 bases respectively, with 11 bases between them. The CDR3 spans 14 residues. CDR1 is DFQATT, CDR2 SNEGSKA, per germline (reference sequence). The CDR3 is CSASRSVTNYGYTF. CDR3 in DNA: TGCAGTGCTAGTAGGTCAGTGACTAACTATGGCTACACCTTC.

This clonotype was seen at least ten times. The rearrangement links TRBV28 to TRBJ1-5, with a possible D match to TRBD1 (5 bases). Germline V gives CDR1 MDHEN, CDR2 SYDVKM. The CDR3 sequence is 15 residues long. V shed 3 bases and J shed 7 bases, with 16 bases lying between them. The CDR3 DNA follows: TGTGCCAGCAGTTTCACGGGGACCGGGCGGCAGCCCCAGCATTTT. It specifies CASSFTGTGRQPQHF.

This clonotype was observed once. The chain carries TRBV19 and TRBJ1-1; TRBD1 matches at 8 bases. This CDR3 region has 16 residues. V dropped 6 bases and J dropped 1; count of bases not matched to a gene: 10. Germline CDR1 and CDR2: LNHDA and SQIVND (reference sequence). The CDR3 loop is CASSFWTGRGNTEAFF. CDR3 nucleotides: TGTGCCAGTAGCTTTTGGACAGGGAGGGGGAACACTGAAGCTTTCTTT.